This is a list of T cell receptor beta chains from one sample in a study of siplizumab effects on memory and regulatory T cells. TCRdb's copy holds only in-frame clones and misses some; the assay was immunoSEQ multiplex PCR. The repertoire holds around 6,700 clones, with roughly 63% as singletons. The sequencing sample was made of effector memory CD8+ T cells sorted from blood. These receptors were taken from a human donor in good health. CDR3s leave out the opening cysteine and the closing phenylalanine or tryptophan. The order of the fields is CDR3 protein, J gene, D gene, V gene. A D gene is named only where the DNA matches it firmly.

CDR3aa: ASGGTGQF
j_gene: TRBJ2-1
d_gene: TRBD1
v_gene: TRBV2

CDR3aa: ANLHQPQH
j_gene: TRBJ1-5
d_gene: .
v_gene: TRBV6-6

CDR3aa: AWMRLADSYEQY
j_gene: TRBJ2-7
d_gene: TRBD2
v_gene: TRBV30

CDR3aa: ASTGGEGGYT
j_gene: TRBJ1-2
d_gene: TRBD1
v_gene: TRBV19

CDR3aa: AWASLGMSGNTIY
j_gene: TRBJ1-3
d_gene: .
v_gene: TRBV30

CDR3aa: AGTGIGTNINTQY
j_gene: TRBJ2-3
d_gene: TRBD1
v_gene: TRBV30

CDR3aa: ASSQGETFYGYT
j_gene: TRBJ1-2
d_gene: .
v_gene: TRBV4-3

CDR3aa: ASSDTGNTEAF
j_gene: TRBJ1-1
d_gene: .
v_gene: TRBV6-4

CDR3aa: ASSLRGYNSPLH
j_gene: TRBJ1-6
d_gene: .
v_gene: TRBV7-9

CDR3aa: ASSRTSGENNEQF
j_gene: TRBJ2-1
d_gene: TRBD2
v_gene: TRBV6-4

CDR3aa: ASSASSTDTQY
j_gene: TRBJ2-3
d_gene: .
v_gene: TRBV6-4

CDR3aa: ASSLVGGASYNEQF
j_gene: TRBJ2-1
d_gene: .
v_gene: TRBV28

CDR3aa: ASKPDDNEQF
j_gene: TRBJ2-1
d_gene: .
v_gene: TRBV19

CDR3aa: ASSIGGRNDGTDTQY
j_gene: TRBJ2-3
d_gene: .
v_gene: TRBV19

CDR3aa: ASSQRSSVAFGDYEQY
j_gene: TRBJ2-7
d_gene: .
v_gene: TRBV23-1

CDR3aa: ASSPTGLNTGELF
j_gene: TRBJ2-2
d_gene: .
v_gene: TRBV7-9

CDR3aa: ASSETRSREQF
j_gene: TRBJ2-1
d_gene: .
v_gene: TRBV6-1

CDR3aa: ASRYGTVYEQY
j_gene: TRBJ2-7
d_gene: TRBD1
v_gene: TRBV28

CDR3aa: ARSLGQGGYT
j_gene: TRBJ1-2
d_gene: TRBD1
v_gene: TRBV5-3

CDR3aa: ASGTGDPIHGYT
j_gene: TRBJ1-2
d_gene: .
v_gene: TRBV6-4

CDR3aa: ASSQVNPPSTEAF
j_gene: TRBJ1-1
d_gene: .
v_gene: TRBV4-1

CDR3aa: SVDGDSGAYNEQF
j_gene: TRBJ2-1
d_gene: TRBD1
v_gene: TRBV29-1

CDR3aa: ASTPGRPLFFSYNSPLH
j_gene: TRBJ1-6
d_gene: .
v_gene: TRBV6-7

CDR3aa: ASSLDGTGGAYEQY
j_gene: TRBJ2-7
d_gene: TRBD1
v_gene: TRBV5-6

CDR3aa: ASSYPEPGTDGYT
j_gene: TRBJ1-2
d_gene: .
v_gene: TRBV6-5

CDR3aa: ASSGGAGAVDEQF
j_gene: TRBJ2-1
d_gene: .
v_gene: TRBV6-4

CDR3aa: AISEGDRLRGELF
j_gene: TRBJ2-2
d_gene: TRBD1
v_gene: TRBV10-3

CDR3aa: ALPDAADTDTQY
j_gene: TRBJ2-3
d_gene: .
v_gene: TRBV27

CDR3aa: ASSSRTGETDTQY
j_gene: TRBJ2-3
d_gene: TRBD1
v_gene: TRBV9

CDR3aa: ASSEDTEGIGELF
j_gene: TRBJ2-2
d_gene: .
v_gene: TRBV7-6

CDR3aa: SVPGTDLSEQY
j_gene: TRBJ2-7
d_gene: TRBD1
v_gene: TRBV29-1

CDR3aa: ASSLGGGATEAF
j_gene: TRBJ1-1
d_gene: .
v_gene: TRBV27

CDR3aa: ASSQDRTYEQY
j_gene: TRBJ2-7
d_gene: .
v_gene: TRBV14

CDR3aa: ASSQDLGGGDGYT
j_gene: TRBJ1-2
d_gene: TRBD1
v_gene: TRBV4-3

CDR3aa: ASSLDPRELGGYT
j_gene: TRBJ1-2
d_gene: .
v_gene: TRBV11-2

CDR3aa: ASSERHGESETQY
j_gene: TRBJ2-5
d_gene: .
v_gene: TRBV6-1

CDR3aa: ASSPEMGQGADTQY
j_gene: TRBJ2-3
d_gene: TRBD1
v_gene: TRBV4-2

CDR3aa: ASSWDRGRPDTQY
j_gene: TRBJ2-3
d_gene: .
v_gene: TRBV6-1

CDR3aa: ASSQGEQTHSTDTQY
j_gene: TRBJ2-3
d_gene: .
v_gene: TRBV4-2

CDR3aa: ARSCRVNQPQH
j_gene: TRBJ1-5
d_gene: .
v_gene: TRBV5-3

CDR3aa: ASSQELGSGANVLT
j_gene: TRBJ2-6
d_gene: .
v_gene: TRBV4-3

CDR3aa: ASSSGPPSEQF
j_gene: TRBJ2-1
d_gene: .
v_gene: TRBV6-5

CDR3aa: ASSPGPNTGELF
j_gene: TRBJ2-2
d_gene: .
v_gene: TRBV4-3

CDR3aa: ASSLLAGGPYEQY
j_gene: TRBJ2-7
d_gene: TRBD2
v_gene: TRBV28

CDR3aa: ASSISTSLSYEQY
j_gene: TRBJ2-7
d_gene: .
v_gene: TRBV19